These 21 T cell receptor beta chains originate from one sample sequenced in a study of cytomegalovirus exposure and HLA in healthy donors. This PCR relied on a set of 60 Vbeta primers and 13 Jbeta primers. The method was immunoSEQ multiplex PCR; TCRdb's version includes in-frame clones alone and lacks a portion of them. The sample lists roughly 59,000 clones, 65% to 80% occurring once. The specimen was PBMCs. The receptors come from a man aged 35 to 55 in good health and CMV-seropositive.

CDR3 in amino acids: CASSVLGQPQHF. In DNA, the CDR3 is TGTGCCAGCAGTGTACTTGGTCAGCCCCAGCATTTT. The chain employs TRBV2 and TRBJ1-5; D is ambiguous. The CDR3 totals 12 residues. Per the germline V gene, CDR1 is SNHLY and CDR2 is FYNNEI. With 4 bases removed from V and 6 bases from J, the gap between germline ends came to 7 bases.

This clone was observed a handful of times. The chain joins TRBV30 to TRBJ2-4; D unclear. Germline assignment: CDR1 GTSNPN and CDR2 SVGIG (reference sequence). V gave up 2 bases and J gave up 7 bases, with 15 bases separating them. This CDR3 spans 14 amino acids. The CDR3 bases are TGTGCCTGGAGTCCCCTTGTCCCACGGAACATTCAGTACTTC. Amino acid sequence: CAWSPLVPRNIQYF.

The CDR3 nucleotides are TGTGCCAGTAGTCCCGGGACAGGGAAGTCCCCCTACAATGAGCAGTTCTTC. Translating gives CASSPGTGKSPYNEQFF. The V and J genes are TRBV19 and TRBJ2-1; TRBD1 matches at 9 bases. CDR1 is LNHDA, CDR2 SQIVND, per germline (reference sequence). The CDR3 is 17 amino acids. J lost 2 bases, V lost 5 bases, and 10 bases had no gene match.

This chain uses TRBV25-1 with TRBJ1-1; 12 bases agree with TRBD1. After removal of 7 bases from V and 7 bases from J, the junction contained 16 bases not matched to a gene. The CDR3 consists of 17 residues. CDR1 and CDR2 (germline): MGHDK, SYGVNS. The CDR3 here is CASKAVGGQGAVGEAFF. In DNA form, the CDR3 reads TGTGCCAGCAAGGCGGTCGGGGGACAGGGGGCCGTAGGTGAAGCTTTCTTT.

The J gene is TRBJ2-2, the V gene TRBV6-4; 13 nucleotides agree with TRBD2. Germline trimming cut 3 bases from V and 3 bases from J; bases unmatched to any gene: 7. This CDR3 is 18 amino acids long. The germline V gene encodes CDR1 MRHNA and CDR2 SNTAGT. The CDR3 DNA sequence: TGTGCCAGCAGTGAGATACTAGCGGGAGGGCCGGACACCGGGGAGCTGTTTTTT. As protein: CASSEILAGGPDTGELFF.

The chain couples TRBV12-2 to TRBJ1-1; TRBD1, the table's D call, lacks a check against the DNA. TRBV12-2 is deemed a pseudogene. There are 18 residues in the CDR3. Here the CDR3 reads CASRLFWDRGSIGTEAFF. DNA of the CDR3: TGTGCAAGTCGCTTATTTTGGGACAGGGGCTCCATTGGCACTGAAGCTTTCTTT.

The gene calls are TRBV30 and TRBJ1-1; no definite D call. The length of the CDR3 is 13 residues. With 0 bases removed from V and 7 bases from J, the gap between germline ends came to 12 bases. Per the germline V gene, CDR1 is GTSNPN and CDR2 is SVGIG (reference sequence). CDR3: CAWSVTLHIEAFF. CDR3 sequence (DNA): TGTGCCTGGAGTGTAACCCTCCACATTGAAGCTTTCTTT.

This chain links TRBV21-1 with TRBJ1-5. TRBV21-1 is given as a pseudogene. The CDR3 runs 13 residues. The CDR3 bases are TGTGCCAGCGGGGTGGAGGCTAATCAGCCCCAGCATTTT. This sequence encodes CASGVEANQPQHF.

The CDR3 coding sequence is TGTGCCAGCAGTGATGGGGCAGGGGGTAGTTCACCCCTCCACTTT. This sequence encodes CASSDGAGGSSPLHF. The chain carries TRBV2 and TRBJ1-6, with TRBD1 matching over 7 bases. This CDR3 comprises 15 residues. From germline, CDR1 is SNHLY and CDR2 FYNNEI. V lost 3 bases, J lost 9 bases, and 8 bases stayed unmatched.

This clone was seen just once. V is TRBV6-1 and J is TRBJ2-1, with TRBD2 as a possible D gene (6 bases). Trimming pared 0 bases from V and 12 bases from J, leaving 24 bases between. The CDR3 runs to 17 residues. In germline, CDR1 is MNHNS, CDR2 SASEGT. CDR3 nucleotide sequence: TGTGCCAGCAGTGAAGCTCGCAACCGGGACTGGCTCGGCGGGCAGTTCTTC. The encoded protein is CASSEARNRDWLGGQFF.

In regard to this clone: Other DNA sequences of this sample code for an identical CDR3. The CDR3 sequence: CASSLSGNTEAFF. CDR3 nucleotides: TGTGCCAGTAGTCTCTCGGGGAACACTGAAGCTTTCTTT. The chain links TRBV19 to TRBJ1-1; no definite D call. V gave up 5 bases and J gave up 1 base, with 8 bases separating them. There are 13 residues in the CDR3. Germline lookup yields CDR1 LNHDA and CDR2 SQIVND (reference sequence).

In DNA form, the CDR3 reads TGTGCCAGCAGGCCCGGGGACTACGAGCAGTACTTC. This encodes CASRPGDYEQYF. V is TRBV6-5 and J is TRBJ2-7, with a tentative D call TRBD2 (5 bases). Germline V gene lookup returns CDR1 MNHEY and CDR2 SVGAGI. The CDR3 is made up of 12 amino acids. Trimming removed 6 bases from V and 3 bases from J, with 9 bases in between.

V and J are TRBV6-5 and TRBJ2-7, with TRBD1 matching 7 bases. V trimming: 3 bases; J trimming: 6 bases; junction bases outside the gene matches: 5. Germline V gene sequence: CDR1 MNHEY, CDR2 SVGAGI. CDR3 length: 13 residues. CDR3 DNA sequence: TGTGCCAGCAGTTATAAGGGGGCGGGCGAGCAGTACTTC. This sequence encodes CASSYKGAGEQYF.

V usage is TRBV2 and J usage is TRBJ2-7; 7 bases match TRBD1. V lost 6 bases and J lost 0; bases outside the gene matches: 5. CDR1 is SNHLY, CDR2 FYNNEI, per germline. The CDR3 runs 14 residues. The CDR3 DNA is TGTGCCAGCAGGGACAGGTCGAGCTCCTACGAGCAGTACTTC. Translation: CASRDRSSSYEQYF.

V gene TRBV5-4 combines with J gene TRBJ2-1, with a tentative D call TRBD2 (5 bases). This CDR3 comprises 15 residues. Germline CDR1 and CDR2: SGHNT and YYREEE (reference sequence). Trimming took off 3 bases at V and 4 bases at J, with 14 bases between the two ends. CDR3 nucleotide sequence: TGTGCCAGCAGCTGGTGGGCGGGCCCATACAATGAGCAGTTCTTC. Its translation: CASSWWAGPYNEQFF.

The table lists this clone with a few counts. This sequence joins TRBV9 and TRBJ1-2; TRBD1 is a possible D gene (6 bases). Germline V CDR1 and CDR2: SGDLS, YYNGEE. The CDR3 covers 16 residues. V dropped 4 bases and J dropped 3 bases, with 19 bases sitting between them. This CDR3 is CASSNPGTRAYYGYTF. CDR3 DNA sequence: TGTGCCAGCAGCAATCCCGGGACAAGGGCCTACTATGGCTACACCTTC.

The chain links TRBV7-2 to TRBJ2-7; maybe TRBD2 (7 bases). Germline V gene lookup returns CDR1 SGHTA and CDR2 FQGNSA. Trimming pared 5 bases from V and 4 bases from J, leaving 15 bases between. CDR3 length equals 14 residues. CDR3 region: CASSPRGGGYEQYF. DNA for the CDR3: TGTGCCAGCAGCCCCCGAGGGGGGGGTTACGAGCAGTACTTC.

This clone was recorded once. The chain links TRBV19 to TRBJ2-7, with 10 bases that match TRBD1. The CDR3 is 16 residues long. In germline, CDR1 is LNHDA, CDR2 SQIVND (reference sequence). With 3 bases clipped from V and 3 bases from J, the junction kept 8 bases outside the gene matches. CDR3 sequence: CASSIPGQGRHYEQYF. In DNA, the CDR3 is TGTGCCAGTAGTATCCCGGGACAGGGGCGACACTACGAGCAGTACTTC.

The chain links TRBV5-4 to TRBJ2-1; D might be TRBD1 (6 bases). Germline V gene lookup returns CDR1 SGHNT and CDR2 YYREEE (reference sequence). The CDR3 runs to 14 residues. V dropped 4 bases and J dropped 4 bases, with 12 bases sitting between them. CDR3 protein: CASSPKDRYNEQFF. The CDR3 DNA reads as TGTGCCAGCAGCCCGAAGGACAGATACAATGAGCAGTTCTTC.

This chain connects TRBV6-5 to TRBJ1-2; a weak D match, TRBD1 (6 bases). Germline CDR1 is MNHEY and CDR2 is SVGAGI. The V gene lost 5 bases and the J gene lost 8 bases, with 15 bases spanning the gap. The CDR3 has 13 residues. CDR3 in amino acids: CASSLDRIGGYTF. Here the CDR3 DNA reads TGTGCCAGCAGTCTAGACAGGATTGGAGGCTACACCTTC.

V gene TRBV19 combines with J gene TRBJ2-5, with D possibly being TRBD1 (5 bases). The DNA end favors TRBJ2-7, so the J call may be wrong. The CDR3 sequence is 13 residues long. Germline lookup yields CDR1 LNHDA and CDR2 SQIVND (reference sequence). The DNA of the CDR3 is TGTGCCAGTAGTTTCCAGGGCTTGGGCGAGCAGTACTTC. Amino acids: CASSFQGLGEQYF.